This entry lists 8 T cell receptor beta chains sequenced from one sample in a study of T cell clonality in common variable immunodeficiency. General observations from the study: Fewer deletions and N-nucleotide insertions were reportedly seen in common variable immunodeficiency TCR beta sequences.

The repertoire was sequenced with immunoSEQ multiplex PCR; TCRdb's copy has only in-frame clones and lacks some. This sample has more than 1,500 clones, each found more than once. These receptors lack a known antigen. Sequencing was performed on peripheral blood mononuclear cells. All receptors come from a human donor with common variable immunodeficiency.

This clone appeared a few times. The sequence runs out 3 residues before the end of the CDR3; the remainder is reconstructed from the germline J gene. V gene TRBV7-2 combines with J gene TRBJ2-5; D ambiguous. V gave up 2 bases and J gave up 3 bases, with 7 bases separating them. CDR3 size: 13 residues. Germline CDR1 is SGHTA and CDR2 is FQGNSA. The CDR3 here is CASSLPSKETQYF. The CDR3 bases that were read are TGTGCCAGCAGCTTACCCTCTAAAGAGACC.

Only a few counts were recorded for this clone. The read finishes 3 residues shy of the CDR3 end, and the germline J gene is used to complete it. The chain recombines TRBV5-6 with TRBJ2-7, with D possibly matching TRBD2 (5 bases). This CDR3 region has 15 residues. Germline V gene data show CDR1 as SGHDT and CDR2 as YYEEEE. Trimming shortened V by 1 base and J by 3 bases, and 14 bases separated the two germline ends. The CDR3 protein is CASSLSLDSRYEQYF. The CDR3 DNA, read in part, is TGTGCCAGCAGCTTGTCTCTGGACTCCCGCTACGAG.

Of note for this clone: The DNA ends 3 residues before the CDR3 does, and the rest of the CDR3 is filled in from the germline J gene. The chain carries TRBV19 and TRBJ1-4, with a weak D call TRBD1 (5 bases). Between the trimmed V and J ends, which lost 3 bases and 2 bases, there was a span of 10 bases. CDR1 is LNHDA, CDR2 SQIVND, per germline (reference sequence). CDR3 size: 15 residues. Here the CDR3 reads CASSIRPGTNEKLFF. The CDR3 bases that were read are TGTGCCAGTAGTATCCGACCAGGGACTAATGAAAAA.

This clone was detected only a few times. The CDR3 loop reads CAWGKRGLQETQYF. Incomplete CDR3 DNA: TGTGCCTGGGGCAAGAGGGGCCTACAAGAGACC. V gene TRBV30 combines with J gene TRBJ2-5, with D perhaps assigned TRBD1 or TRBD2 (5 bases each). With the read ending 3 residues before the CDR3 end, the germline J gene is used to fill in that end. The CDR3 contains 14 residues. CDR1 is GTSNPN, CDR2 SVGIG, per germline (reference sequence). Trimming pared 5 bases from V and 2 bases from J, leaving 15 bases between.

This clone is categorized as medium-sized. The CDR3 region is CASSIDRGDSNQPQHF. The sequenced CDR3 bases are TGTGCCAGTAGTATAGATCGGGGGGATAGCAATCAGCCC. V usage is TRBV19 and J usage is TRBJ1-5; D is perhaps TRBD1 (5 bases). The read finishes 3 residues shy of the CDR3 end, and the germline J gene is used to complete it. CDR1 LNHDA and CDR2 SQIVND come from the germline V gene (reference sequence). The CDR3 runs to 16 residues. V was clipped by 0 bases and J by 0 bases, with 9 bases between them.

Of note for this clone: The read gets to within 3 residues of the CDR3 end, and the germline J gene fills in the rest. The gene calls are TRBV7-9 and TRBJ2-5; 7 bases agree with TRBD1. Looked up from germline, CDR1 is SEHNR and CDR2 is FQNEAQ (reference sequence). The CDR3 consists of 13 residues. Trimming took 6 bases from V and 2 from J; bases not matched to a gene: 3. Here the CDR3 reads CASSKTGQETQYF. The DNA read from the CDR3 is TGTGCCAGCAGTAAGACAGGGCAAGAGACC.

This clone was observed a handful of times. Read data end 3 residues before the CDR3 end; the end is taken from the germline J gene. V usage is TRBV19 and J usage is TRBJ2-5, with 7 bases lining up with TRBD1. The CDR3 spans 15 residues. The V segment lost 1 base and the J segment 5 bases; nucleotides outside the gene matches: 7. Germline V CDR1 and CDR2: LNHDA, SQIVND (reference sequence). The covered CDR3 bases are TGTGCCAGTAGTATAGGGACAGGCGGTACGGAGACC. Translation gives CASSIGTGGTET. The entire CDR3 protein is CASSIGTGGTETQYF.

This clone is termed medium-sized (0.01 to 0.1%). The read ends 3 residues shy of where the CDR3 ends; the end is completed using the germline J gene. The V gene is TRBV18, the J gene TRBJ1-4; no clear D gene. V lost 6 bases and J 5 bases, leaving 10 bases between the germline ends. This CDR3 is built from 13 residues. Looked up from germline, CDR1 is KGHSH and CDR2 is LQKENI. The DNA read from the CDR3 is TGTGCCAGCTCCTCCCTAGGAAATGAAAAA. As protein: CASSSLGNEK. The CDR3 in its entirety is CASSSLGNEKLFF.